The TCR beta chain described here comes from a study of cytomegalovirus exposure and HLA in healthy donors. For the study at large: It was reported in a later analysis that the same platform had been used for the 120 validation repertoires as for the 666 first-cohort repertoires.

This clone was counted once. Antigen unknown. Study results and limitations: A subsequent analysis found that TCR clusters from the first cohort also tended to co-occur in the 130 or so validation repertoires, with less than 95% of cluster scores above 0. Overall, some 160 TCR beta chains were annotated as cytomegalovirus-associated.

Profiling relied on immunoSEQ multiplex PCR, and the TCRdb table lists in-frame clones only, not all of them. The sample records about 110,000 clones, roughly 87% being singletons. This TCR was recovered from a woman younger than 35 in good health and CMV-seronegative. The sample taken for sequencing was PBMCs.

CDR3 sequence (DNA): TGTGCCAGCAGCCCGGGACAGGGAGTTCACGGACTGTTTTTT. Its protein is CASSPGQGVHGLFF. This chain connects TRBV7-3 to TRBJ1-4; TRBD1 matches 9 bases. Trimming cost V 5 bases and J 13 bases; bases outside gene matches: 11. The CDR3 length is 14 residues. Germline V gene lookup returns CDR1 SGHTA and CDR2 FQGTGA.